These T cell receptor beta chains were read from a single sample in a study of early T cells in non-severe SARS-CoV-2 infection. TCRdb fed the 5' RACE reads into MiXCR, producing one record per CDR3 protein. The sample comprises tens of thousands of distinct CDR3 sequences, around 12% of which are singletons, and around 1.3% rests with the top ten. The sample taken for sequencing was whole blood. Receptors originate from an adult who was a healthcare worker with PCR-confirmed SARS-CoV-2 infection or an uninfected control (not recorded which). Each CDR3 is given without its conserved first and last residue. A clone size is listed for some rows: how often the clone was seen (once, few, many), or a class if it is expanded.

abundance	v_gene	j_gene	CDR3aa
many	TRBV6-1	TRBJ1-1	ASGDSEAF
many	TRBV27	TRBJ2-3	ASRRPGTSGTDTQY
few	TRBV2	TRBJ2-7	ASSGVNRGSYEQY
many	TRBV12-3/TRBV12-4	TRBJ2-5	ASSRDLQETQY
few	TRBV9	TRBJ2-5	ASSVGTTYQETQY
NA	TRBV11-2	TRBJ2-7	ASSREGTETYEQY
many	TRBV30	TRBJ2-7	AWGGLNYEQY
few	TRBV3-1	TRBJ2-7	ASSVGGFSEQY
many	TRBV2	TRBJ2-7	ASSPGLPYEQY
many	TRBV25-1	TRBJ1-3	ARETLGNTIY
many	TRBV10-2	TRBJ2-7	ASSQFLGGYEQY
many	TRBV10-2	TRBJ2-3	ASREDRGLTDTQY
many	TRBV20-1	TRBJ2-2	SATGQANTGELF
many	TRBV28	TRBJ2-1	ASRLETYIEQF
few	TRBV9	TRBJ2-2	ASGGGGRDTGELF
many	TRBV6-2/TRBV6-3	TRBJ2-7	ASSASYSKYEQY
many	TRBV5-1	TRBJ1-2	ASSLSRDGNRYGYT
many	TRBV12-3/TRBV12-4	TRBJ1-1	ASSIQGGRMNTEAF
many	TRBV7-8	TRBJ2-5	ASSPLDRQETQY
many	TRBV29-1	TRBJ1-2	SVSDRWDGYT
many	TRBV6-2/TRBV6-3	TRBJ2-1	ASSPDTYNEQF
many	TRBV29-1	TRBJ1-1	SAEGQRNTEAF
many	TRBV7-2	TRBJ1-6	ASSLGGRYNSPLH
many	TRBV3-1	TRBJ2-1	ASRGGPYEQF
NA	TRBV29-1	TRBJ1-3	SVAGLYGNTIY
few	TRBV29-1	TRBJ1-1	SVEGLNTEAF
many	TRBV28	TRBJ2-1	ASSRPDNEQF
many	TRBV7-2	TRBJ2-5	ASSHPHGTPQY
many	TRBV20-1	TRBJ1-3	SARDRENTIY
many	TRBV27	TRBJ2-7	ASSTGTVTYEQY
many	TRBV29-1	TRBJ1-2	SFGSDYGYT
many	TRBV6-5	TRBJ1-2	ASSYRTGAYGYT
many	TRBV5-1	TRBJ2-1	ASSLVGPVDNEQF
many	TRBV6-6	TRBJ1-4	ASSYGGQPNEKLF
many	TRBV20-1	TRBJ2-2	SALTSSGDHGELF
NA	TRBV29-1	TRBJ1-2	SVAGPTFGSGYT
many	TRBV3-1	TRBJ2-1	ASSQVGYTQNEQF
NA	TRBV10-3	TRBJ1-2	AISAKGLSGYT
many	TRBV9	TRBJ1-4	ASSPRQEIDEKLF
many	TRBV27	TRBJ1-5	ASSLKAWGNQPQH
many	TRBV29-1	TRBJ2-5	SVDTGSFRETQY
many	TRBV7-9	TRBJ2-2	ASSSMLTGELF
NA	TRBV7-2	TRBJ2-1	ASSLEGMSQF
few	TRBV29-1	TRBJ2-1	SVAERSSYNEQF
many	TRBV7-2	TRBJ1-1	ASSLNGNTEAF
few	TRBV28	TRBJ2-7	ASSDRGLYEQY
many	TRBV20-1	TRBJ2-2	SARDLTVDTGELF
many	TRBV2	TRBJ1-1	ASTPGRGPNTEAF
many	TRBV12-5	TRBJ2-3	ASGLRSTDTQY
NA	TRBV3-1	TRBJ2-2	ASSQGGSMNTGELF